Listed here are 17 T cell receptor beta chains from one sample, sequenced in a study of T cell changes during pregnancy in multiple sclerosis. This table comes from immunoSEQ multiplex PCR, and its TCRdb copy is limited to in-frame clones, with some not included. This sample has roughly 30,000 clones, with around 90% found just once. This material consisted of CD8+ T cells from peripheral blood mononuclear cells, taken in the first trimester of pregnancy. The receptors derive from a female donor with multiple sclerosis, enrolled in a pregnancy study.

The chain joins TRBV4-2 to TRBJ2-3; 7 bases map to TRBD1. V dropped 3 bases and J dropped 2; count of bases not matched to a gene: 8. Germline V gives CDR1 LGHNA, CDR2 YNFKEQ. The CDR3 runs to 16 residues. The CDR3 protein is CASSHQTGLYTDTQYF. The DNA for the CDR3 is TGTGCCAGCAGCCACCAGACAGGGTTATACACAGATACGCAGTATTTT.

The chain carries TRBV6-1 and TRBJ2-7; 9 positions agree with TRBD2. The germline gives CDR1 MNHNS, CDR2 SASEGT. The CDR3 is 14 amino acids. Trimming removed 1 base from V and 11 bases from J; junction bases left unmatched: 9. CDR3 region: CASSEVSGTSSEYF. The DNA for the CDR3 is TGTGCCAGCAGTGAAGTATCCGGGACTAGCTCGGAGTACTTC.

The J gene is TRBJ1-4, the V gene TRBV2; 12 bases match TRBD1. Germline-derived CDR1 and CDR2 are SNHLY and FYNNEI. V lost 2 bases to trimming and J lost 2 bases; unmatched junction nucleotides: 6. This CDR3 spans 18 amino acids. CDR3 DNA sequence: TGTGCCAGCAGTGAAAAGGCGGGACAGGGGGCTACTAATGAAAAACTGTTTTTT. Translation: CASSEKAGQGATNEKLFF.

This clone was counted between two and nine times. The chain joins TRBV19 to TRBJ2-7, with TRBD1 matching over 9 bases. The J segment lost 2 bases and the V segment lost 8 bases, leaving 10 bases of the junction unmatched. The CDR3 sequence is 15 residues long. The V gene's germline CDR1 is LNHDA and CDR2 SQIVND (reference sequence). The CDR3 region has the DNA TGTGCCAGTGCCTTGGGGACAGGGTACACCTACGAGCAGTACTTC. It codes for CASALGTGYTYEQYF.

The chain recombines TRBV5-4 with TRBJ2-7; no clear D gene. V lost 0 bases, J lost 1 base, and 5 bases lay in between. Per germline, CDR1 SGHNT and CDR2 YYREEE (reference sequence). There are 13 residues in the CDR3. CDR3 nucleotide sequence: TGTGCCAGCAGCTTGGACGGTTCCTACGAGCAGTACTTC. Its protein is CASSLDGSYEQYF.

V gene TRBV7-2 combines with J gene TRBJ2-7; TRBD2 agrees at 10 bases. The germline gives CDR1 SGHTA, CDR2 FQGNSA. With V trimmed by 2 bases and J by 6 bases, 7 bases remained unmatched. CDR3 size: 15 residues. The CDR3 DNA reads TGTGCCAGCAGCTTAATCCTAGCGGGAGAGGGCGAGCAGTACTTC. Protein sequence: CASSLILAGEGEQYF. The full variable domain, rest sourced from reference TRBV7-2 and TRBJ2-7, is GAGVSQSPSNKVTEKGKDVELRCDPISGHTALYWYRQSLGQGLEFLIYFQGNSAPDKSGLPSDRFSAERTGGSVSTLTIQRTQQEDSAVYLCASSLILAGEGEQYFGPGTRLTVT.

The gene calls are TRBV4-1 and TRBJ2-1, with a possible D match to TRBD2 (6 bases). This CDR3 has 20 amino acids. The V end was cut by 0 bases, the J end by 6 bases, with 27 bases between. Germline lookup yields CDR1 MGHRA and CDR2 YSYEKL. CDR3 DNA: TGCGCCAGCAGCCAAGATGCGTCTCAGGTCGGGGGACTGAGCATCAATGAGCAGTTCTTC. It encodes CASSQDASQVGGLSINEQFF.

CDR3: CASSQVRDRVAYEQYF. The DNA for the CDR3 is TGTGCCAGCAGCCAAGTCCGGGACAGGGTCGCCTACGAGCAGTACTTC. This chain uses TRBV14 with TRBJ2-7; 9 positions agree with TRBD1. Trimming cost V 1 base and J 2 bases; bases outside gene matches: 6. This CDR3 spans 16 amino acids. Germline V gives CDR1 SGHDN, CDR2 FVKESK.

This clone is a singleton in its sample. The chain couples TRBV6-6 to TRBJ1-1; D possibly corresponds to TRBD1 (5 bases). CDR1 is MNHNY, CDR2 SVGAGI, per germline (reference sequence). The V end was cut by 2 bases, the J end by 2 bases, with 9 bases between. This CDR3 region has 14 residues. The CDR3 DNA is TGTGCCAGCAGTTACACAGGCGGCAACACTGAAGCTTTCTTT. Residues: CASSYTGGNTEAFF.

The chain recombines TRBV5-1 with TRBJ1-1, with 8 bases aligning to TRBD1. Losses at the gene ends were 0 bases for V and 1 base for J; bases not matched to a gene: 5. The germline V gene has CDR1 SGHRS and CDR2 YFSETQ. The CDR3 is 16 amino acids. The CDR3 bases are TGCGCCAGCAGCTTGGGACAGGGGTGGGGGAACACTGAAGCTTTCTTT. Its translation: CASSLGQGWGNTEAFF. The variable domain in full, completed from reference TRBV5-1 and TRBJ1-1, reads KAGVTQTPRYLIKTRGQQVTLSCSPISGHRSVSWYQQTPGQGLQFLFEYFSETQRNKGNFPGRFSGRQFSNSRSEMNVSTLELGDSALYLCASSLGQGWGNTEAFFGQGTRLTVV.

V gene TRBV27 combines with J gene TRBJ1-5; 7 bases align to TRBD1. Losses at the gene ends were 2 bases for V and 3 bases for J; bases not matched to a gene: 1. The CDR3 loop spans 14 amino acids. Germline CDR1 reads MNHEY; CDR2 reads SMNVEV (reference sequence). CDR3 loop: CASSLGTANQPQHF. DNA for the CDR3: TGTGCCAGCAGTTTAGGGACAGCCAATCAGCCCCAGCATTTT.

On this clone itself: This specimen includes other DNA sequences encoding the same CDR3. The chain links TRBV10-1 to TRBJ2-7; D perhaps matches TRBD1 (6 bases). The CDR3 contains 17 residues. V lost 5 bases and J lost 3, with 23 bases in between. The germline CDR1 and CDR2 sequences are WNHNN and SYGVQD (reference sequence). CDR3: CASSLGFGGQTHYEQYF. The CDR3, as DNA: TGCGCCAGCAGTCTCGGCTTTGGAGGACAGACCCACTACGAGCAGTACTTC.

This clone occurred once. The genes are TRBV14 and TRBJ1-2; unclear D gene. Trimming took off 0 bases at V and 1 base at J, with 6 bases between the two ends. CDR1 SGHDN and CDR2 FVKESK come from the germline V gene. This CDR3 comprises 14 residues. CDR3 loop: CASSQEKLNYGYTF. CDR3 nucleotide sequence: TGTGCCAGCAGCCAAGAAAAGCTTAACTATGGCTACACCTTC.

This chain's CDR3 is CASSLVGIQGTGSGELFF. CDR3 nucleotides: TGTGCCAGCAGCTTAGTAGGGATACAGGGGACGGGGTCCGGGGAGCTGTTTTTT. The V and J genes are TRBV11-2 and TRBJ2-2; 7 bases agree with TRBD1. Trimming removed 1 base from V and 6 bases from J; junction bases left unmatched: 14. Germline CDR1 and CDR2: SGHAT and FQNNGV. There are 18 residues in the CDR3.

The rearrangement links TRBV4-1 to TRBJ2-5; D not resolved. The CDR3 runs 14 residues. Trimming pared 1 base from V and 4 bases from J, leaving 10 bases between. The germline gives CDR1 MGHRA, CDR2 YSYEKL. The CDR3 sequence: CASSQVWSGETQYF. The CDR3 region has the DNA TGCGCCAGCAGCCAAGTGTGGTCGGGAGAGACCCAGTACTTC.

This sequence joins TRBV7-9 and TRBJ1-1; D call uncertain. CDR3 length: 15 residues. The germline V gene has CDR1 SEHNR and CDR2 FQNEAQ (reference sequence). V lost 0 bases and J 4 bases, leaving 12 bases between the germline ends. The CDR3 DNA reads as TGTGCCAGCAGCTTAGCTTCCGGGGTTTCCACTGAAGCTTTCTTT. Residues: CASSLASGVSTEAFF.

A few counts support this clone. The chain combines TRBV27 with TRBJ1-5, with a tentative D call TRBD1 (5 bases). This CDR3 comprises 14 residues. Germline CDR1 reads MNHEY; CDR2 reads SMNVEV (reference sequence). V was shortened by 4 bases and J by 2 bases, with 9 bases between the two germline ends. The CDR3 here is CASSSGYGNQPQHF. As DNA, the CDR3 is TGTGCCAGCAGTTCAGGGTATGGCAATCAGCCCCAGCATTTT.